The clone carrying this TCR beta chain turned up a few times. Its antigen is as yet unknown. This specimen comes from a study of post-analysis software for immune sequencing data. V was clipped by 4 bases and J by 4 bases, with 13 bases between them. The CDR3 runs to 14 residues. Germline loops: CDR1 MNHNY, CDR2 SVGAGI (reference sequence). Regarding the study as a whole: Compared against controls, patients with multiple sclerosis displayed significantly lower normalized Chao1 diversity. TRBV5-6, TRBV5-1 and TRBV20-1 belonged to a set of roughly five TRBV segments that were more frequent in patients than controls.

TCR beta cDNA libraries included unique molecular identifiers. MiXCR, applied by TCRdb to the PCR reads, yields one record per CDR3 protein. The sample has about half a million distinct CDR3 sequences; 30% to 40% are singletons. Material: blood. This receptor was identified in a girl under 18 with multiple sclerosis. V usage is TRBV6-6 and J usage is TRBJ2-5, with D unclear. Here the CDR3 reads CASSSPFRIETQYF. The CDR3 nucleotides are TGTGCCAGCAGTTCGCCCTTTCGTATAGAGACCCAGTACTTC.